The entry below describes one T cell receptor (beta chain). TCRdb's table, derived via immunoSEQ multiplex PCR, lists solely in-frame clones and lacks some. The data contain roughly 49,000 clones, about nine tenths of them singletons. The data belong to a study of T cell changes during pregnancy in multiple sclerosis. In germline, CDR1 is LNHDA, CDR2 SQIVND (reference sequence). Trimming took off 6 bases at V and 6 bases at J, with 10 bases between the two ends. This CDR3 has 12 amino acids. The material sequenced was CD4+ T cells from peripheral blood mononuclear cells, taken in the second trimester of pregnancy. The chain links TRBV19 to TRBJ2-3; weak D call: TRBD2 (6 bases). The clonotype originates from a female donor with multiple sclerosis, enrolled in a pregnancy study. CDR3 in DNA: TGTGCCAGTAGACAGAGCGGGGATACGCAGTATTTT. Protein: CASRQSGDTQYF.